Below, one TCR beta chain is given with its context. The antigen is unknown. Exclusion applied to patients with autoimmune disease history or systemic immunosuppression. The germline CDR1 and CDR2 sequences are MGHRA and YSYEKL. V was clipped by 5 bases and J by 2 bases, with 7 bases between them. CDR3 size: 13 residues. The data derive from a study of OX40 agonist ivuxolimab in advanced cancers. Whole-study context: Having had anti-PD-1, anti-PD-L1 or anti-CTLA-4 therapy before was allowed, and about 42% had some. General observations from the study: Circulating CD4+ and CD8+ T cells showed clonal expansion by week 6 at 0.1 to 3.0 mg/kg.

The assay was immunoSEQ multiplex PCR, and TCRdb's table has in-frame clones only and misses some. The data show roughly 49,000 clones, more than 85% seen once. V usage is TRBV4-1 and J usage is TRBJ1-5; D unclear. This clonotype was obtained from an adult with an advanced solid tumor such as melanoma, head and neck, liver or kidney cancer. The material sequenced was CD4+ or CD8+ T cells sorted from blood, taken in a trial of the OX40 agonist ivuxolimab. The CDR3 loop is CASSWVGNQPQHF. In DNA form, the CDR3 reads TGCGCCAGCAGCTGGGTTGGCAATCAGCCCCAGCATTTT.